Following are 17 T cell receptor beta chains from one sample sequenced in a study of cytomegalovirus exposure and HLA in healthy donors. PCR involved 60 Vbeta and 13 Jbeta primers. The method was immunoSEQ multiplex PCR; TCRdb's version includes in-frame clones alone and lacks a portion of them. This sample has 110,000 or so clones, with around 15% found just once. Sequenced sample: PBMCs. The source is a female donor in good health and CMV-seronegative.

This clone was counted between two and nine times. The genes are TRBV19 and TRBJ2-2; D perhaps matches TRBD2 (5 bases). This CDR3 contains 16 residues. V lost 5 bases to trimming and J lost 5 bases, with 18 bases between them. CDR1 and CDR2 from the germline V gene are LNHDA and SQIVND (reference sequence). This CDR3 is CASSSRHGTGTGELFF. CDR3 coding DNA: TGTGCCAGTAGTTCCCGACACGGTACGGGAACCGGGGAGCTGTTTTTT.

This clone was recorded only once. The CDR3 loop reads CASSPPGQTEQYF. The CDR3 DNA sequence: TGTGCCAGCAGCCCCCCCGGACAGACGGAGCAGTACTTC. This chain uses TRBV5-5 with TRBJ2-7; D is possibly TRBD1 (6 bases). V dropped 4 bases and J dropped 7 bases, with 15 bases sitting between them. This CDR3 has 13 residues. Germline CDR1 is SGHKS and CDR2 is YYEKEE (reference sequence).

This clone was seen only a few times. This chain joins TRBV4-3 and TRBJ2-5; D is perhaps TRBD1 (5 bases). Trimming shortened V by 1 base and J by 5 bases, and 14 bases separated the two germline ends. Germline CDR1 LGHNA, CDR2 YSLEER. The CDR3 consists of 15 residues. In DNA form, the CDR3 reads TGCGCCAGCAGCCAAGGTTTGGCAGGGCGGGAGACCCAGTACTTC. The encoded protein is CASSQGLAGRETQYF.

The rearrangement joins TRBV28 to TRBJ1-2, with TRBD1 matching over 7 bases. Germline V gene lookup returns CDR1 MDHEN and CDR2 SYDVKM. This CDR3 is 13 amino acids long. V gave up 5 bases and J gave up 2 bases; unmatched junction bases: 2. In nucleotides, the CDR3 is TGTGCCAGCAGTCCGGGACAGAACTATGGCTACACCTTC. It specifies CASSPGQNYGYTF.

This clone was counted a few times. The genes are TRBV4-1 and TRBJ2-1; D is ambiguous. Per germline, CDR1 MGHRA and CDR2 YSYEKL. This CDR3 has 12 residues. Trimming pared 4 bases from V and 7 bases from J, leaving 8 bases between. As DNA, the CDR3 is TGCGCCAGCAGCCCCCAACGGAATGAGCAGTTCTTC. Amino acid sequence: CASSPQRNEQFF.

The V call is TRBV30, the J call TRBJ1-2, with D tentatively TRBD1 (6 bases). CDR1 and CDR2 (germline): GTSNPN, SVGIG (reference sequence). V was trimmed by 0 bases and J by 0 bases, leaving 11 bases between them. The CDR3 sequence is 15 residues long. CDR3 nucleotides: TGTGCCTGGAGTGTAATGGGGGGGCCTAACTATGGCTACACCTTC. Protein sequence: CAWSVMGGPNYGYTF. Looking up the rest from reference TRBV30 and TRBJ1-2 gives the full variable domain: SQTIHQWPATLVQPVGSPLSLECTVEGTSNPNLYWYRQAAGRGLQLLFYSVGIGQISSEVPQNLSASRPQDRQFILSSKKLLLSDSGFYLCAWSVMGGPNYGYTFGSGTRLTVV.

This clone has more than one count but fewer than ten. The chain is built from TRBV9 and TRBJ2-2; TRBD1 matches 11 bases. The CDR3 totals 16 residues. V was clipped by 1 base and J by 6 bases; unmatched bases: 5. CDR1 and CDR2 (germline): SGDLS, YYNGEE. The CDR3 bases are TGTGCCAGCAGCGTATTTGGGACAGGGGGTTCCGGGGAGCTGTTTTTT. Encoded protein: CASSVFGTGGSGELFF.

V usage is TRBV4-2 and J usage is TRBJ2-1; 12 nucleotides match TRBD2. J lost 7 bases, V lost 0 bases, and 7 bases had no gene match. The CDR3 spans 17 residues. Germline lookup yields CDR1 LGHNA and CDR2 YNFKEQ. CDR3 protein: CASSQEPSGRAGNEQFF. CDR3 bases: TGTGCCAGCAGCCAAGAGCCTAGCGGGAGGGCCGGAAATGAGCAGTTCTTC.

This clone has only a few counts. V usage is TRBV19 and J usage is TRBJ2-5, with 7 positions matching TRBD2. The germline V gene encodes CDR1 LNHDA and CDR2 SQIVND (reference sequence). The CDR3 is 15 residues long. Trimming removed 1 base from V and 10 bases from J; junction bases left unmatched: 12. The CDR3 DNA reads TGTGCCAGTAGTATAGTACTAGCAGGCACGGGGGGCCAGTACTTC. It translates to CASSIVLAGTGGQYF. Using reference TRBV19 and TRBJ2-5 for the parts outside the CDR3, the full variable domain is DGGITQSPKYLFRKEGQNVTLSCEQNLNHDAMYWYRQDPGQGLRLIYYSQIVNDFQKGDIAEGYSVSREKKESFPLTVTSAQKNPTAFYLCASSIVLAGTGGQYFGPGTRLLVL.

V usage is TRBV4-3 and J usage is TRBJ2-3; possibly TRBD2 for D (6 bases). Trimming pared 0 bases from V and 1 base from J, leaving 14 bases between. The length of the CDR3 is 17 residues. Germline values: CDR1 LGHNA, CDR2 YSLEER. CDR3: CASSQDTWRDRTDTQYF. In DNA form, the CDR3 reads TGCGCCAGCAGCCAAGATACATGGCGGGATCGCACAGATACGCAGTATTTT.

The chain links TRBV6-4 to TRBJ1-5, with D unresolved. The CDR3 runs 15 residues. The V gene lost 3 bases and the J gene lost 0 bases, with 9 bases spanning the gap. Germline V gene data show CDR1 as MRHNA and CDR2 as SNTAGT. DNA of the CDR3: TGTGCCAGCAGTGAGTACGGGGATAGCAATCAGCCCCAGCATTTT. Protein product: CASSEYGDSNQPQHF.

This clone showed up just a few times. The V and J genes are TRBV2 and TRBJ2-1; D is unclear. The CDR3 length is 11 residues. The V gene lost 11 bases and the J gene lost 9 bases, with 14 bases spanning the gap. Germline V CDR1 and CDR2: SNHLY, FYNNEI. This CDR3 reads CAGDKPREQFF. The CDR3, as DNA: TGTGCCGGTGACAAGCCACGTGAGCAGTTCTTC.

V usage is TRBV9 and J usage is TRBJ2-7, with 10 bases identical to TRBD2. Germline trimming cut 3 bases from V and 5 bases from J; bases unmatched to any gene: 8. Looked up from germline, CDR1 is SGDLS and CDR2 is YYNGEE. This CDR3 has 15 amino acids. In DNA form, the CDR3 reads TGTGCCAGCAGCGCTGAAGCGGGGGGGCACCACGAGCAGTACTTC. Translation: CASSAEAGGHHEQYF.

CDR3 sequence (DNA): TGTGCCAGCAGTGTGGACAGGGGCTCTGGAAACACCATATATTTT. Residues: CASSVDRGSGNTIYF. V is TRBV2 and J is TRBJ1-3, with 9 positions matching TRBD1. The CDR3 runs 15 residues. J lost 0 bases, V lost 4 bases, and 1 base had no gene match. Germline CDR1 reads SNHLY; CDR2 reads FYNNEI. Supplemented by reference TRBV2 and TRBJ1-3, the full variable domain reads EPEVTQTPSHQVTQMGQEVILRCVPISNHLYFYWYRQILGQKVEFLVSFYNNEISEKSEIFDDQFSVERPDGSNFTLKIRSTKLEDSAMYFCASSVDRGSGNTIYFGEGSWLTVV.

Here the CDR3 DNA reads TGTGCCAGCAGTTTAATGGGCGGGAGGGACACCGGGGAGCTGTTTTTT. Translation: CASSLMGGRDTGELFF. The chain links TRBV28 to TRBJ2-2; 9 bases line up with TRBD2. The CDR3 has 16 residues. Trimming at V came to 2 bases and at J to 3 bases, leaving 4 bases not matched to a gene. The V gene's germline CDR1 is MDHEN and CDR2 SYDVKM. Combining the CDR3 with reference TRBV28 and TRBJ2-2 gives the whole variable domain DVKVTQSSRYLVKRTGEKVFLECVQDMDHENMFWYRQDPGLGLRLIYFSYDVKMKEKGDIPEGYSVSREKKERFSLILESASTNQTSMYLCASSLMGGRDTGELFFGEGSRLTVL.

This rearrangement joins TRBV14 to TRBJ2-1, with 12 bases identical to TRBD2. Trimming at V came to 3 bases and at J to 8 bases, leaving 8 bases not matched to a gene. Germline V gene lookup returns CDR1 SGHDN and CDR2 FVKESK. This CDR3 is built from 16 residues. CDR3 in DNA: TGTGCCAGCAGCCACTATCCTAGCGGGGGGGCGGATGAGCAGTTCTTC. Amino acids: CASSHYPSGGADEQFF.

This clone was seen only a few times. The V and J genes are TRBV9 and TRBJ1-2; D is possibly TRBD1 (5 bases). V lost 0 bases, J lost 3 bases, and 9 bases lay in between. The CDR3 contains 14 residues. Germline CDR1 SGDLS, CDR2 YYNGEE. CDR3 sequence reads: CASSVEEGYYGYTF. The CDR3 DNA is TGTGCCAGCAGCGTAGAGGAGGGGTACTATGGCTACACCTTC.